The clone carrying this T cell receptor beta chain was seen ten or more times. What it recognizes is unknown. Per the germline V gene, CDR1 is SGHTA and CDR2 is FQGTGA. The CDR3 has 11 residues. Deletions cut 7 bases from V and 5 bases from J, with 7 bases between. The entry originates in a study of blood T cells in healthy people across ages. Using a J-beta primer mix together with a sample-barcoded 5' primer, a second PCR was run for 7 to 11 cycles. TCRdb redid the calling of the 5' RACE reads with MiXCR, one entry per CDR3 protein. This table has roughly 1.6 million distinct CDR3 sequences, 30% to 40% appearing once. Study observations and caveats: Significant beta diversity loss was already apparent by age approximately 40, declining roughly linearly.

Sequencing was done on a sample of blood. The chain recombines TRBV7-3 with TRBJ2-3; D is ambiguous. This TCR was recovered from a woman aged 25 to 45 in good health. This CDR3 is CASTGRDTQYF. The CDR3 DNA follows: TGTGCCAGCACCGGCCGAGATACGCAGTATTTT.